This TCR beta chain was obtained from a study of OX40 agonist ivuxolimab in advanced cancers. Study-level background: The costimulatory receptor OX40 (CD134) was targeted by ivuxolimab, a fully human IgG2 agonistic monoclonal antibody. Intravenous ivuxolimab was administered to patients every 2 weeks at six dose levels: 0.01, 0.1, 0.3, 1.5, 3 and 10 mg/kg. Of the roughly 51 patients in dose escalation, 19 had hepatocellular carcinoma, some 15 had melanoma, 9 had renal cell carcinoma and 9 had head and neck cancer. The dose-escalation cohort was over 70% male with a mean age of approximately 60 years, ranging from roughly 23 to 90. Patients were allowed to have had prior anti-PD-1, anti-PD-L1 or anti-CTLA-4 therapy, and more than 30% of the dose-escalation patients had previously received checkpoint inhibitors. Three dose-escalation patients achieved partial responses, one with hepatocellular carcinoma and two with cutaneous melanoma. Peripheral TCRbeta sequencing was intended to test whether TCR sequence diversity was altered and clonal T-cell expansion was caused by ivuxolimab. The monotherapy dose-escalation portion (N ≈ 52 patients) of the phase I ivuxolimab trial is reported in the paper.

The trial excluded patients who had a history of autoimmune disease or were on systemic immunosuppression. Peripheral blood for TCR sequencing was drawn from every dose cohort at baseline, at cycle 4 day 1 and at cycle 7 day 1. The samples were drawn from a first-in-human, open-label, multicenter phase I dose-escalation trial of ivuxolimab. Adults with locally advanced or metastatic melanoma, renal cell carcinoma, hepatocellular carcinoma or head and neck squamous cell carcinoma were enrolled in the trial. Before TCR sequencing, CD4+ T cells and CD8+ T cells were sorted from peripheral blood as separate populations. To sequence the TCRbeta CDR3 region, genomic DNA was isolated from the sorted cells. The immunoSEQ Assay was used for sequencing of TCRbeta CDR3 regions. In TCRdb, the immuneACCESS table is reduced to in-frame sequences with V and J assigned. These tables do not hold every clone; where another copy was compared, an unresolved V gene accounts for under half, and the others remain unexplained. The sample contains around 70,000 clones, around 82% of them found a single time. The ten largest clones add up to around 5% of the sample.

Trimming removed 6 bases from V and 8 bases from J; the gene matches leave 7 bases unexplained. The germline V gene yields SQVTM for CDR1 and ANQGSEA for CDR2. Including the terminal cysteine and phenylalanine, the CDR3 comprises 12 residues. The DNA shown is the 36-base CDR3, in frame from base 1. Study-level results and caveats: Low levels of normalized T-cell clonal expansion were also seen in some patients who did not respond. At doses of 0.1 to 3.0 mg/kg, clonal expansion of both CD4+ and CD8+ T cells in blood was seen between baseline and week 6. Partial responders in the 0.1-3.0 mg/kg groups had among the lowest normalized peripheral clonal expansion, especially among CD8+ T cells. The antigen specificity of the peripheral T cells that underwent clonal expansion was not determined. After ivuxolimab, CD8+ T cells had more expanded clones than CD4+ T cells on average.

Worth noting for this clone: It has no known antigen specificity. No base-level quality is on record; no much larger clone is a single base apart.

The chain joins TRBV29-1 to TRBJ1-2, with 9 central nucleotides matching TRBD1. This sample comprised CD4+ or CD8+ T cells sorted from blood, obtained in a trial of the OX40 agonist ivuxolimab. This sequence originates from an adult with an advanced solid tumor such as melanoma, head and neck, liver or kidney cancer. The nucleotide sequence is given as TGCAGCGTCGGACAGGGGAGAGGAGGCTACACCTTC. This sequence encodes CSVGQGRGGYTF.